A selection of T cell receptor beta chains follows, all from one sample in a study of blood T cell repertoires in COVID-19. Using immunoSEQ multiplex PCR, the repertoire was profiled, and TCRdb retains in-frame clones only, with some absent. The table has 300,000 to 350,000 clones, 70% to 90% seen once. The specimen sequenced was PBMCs or T cells enriched from blood (not recorded which). These receptors were obtained from a man under 40 who had recovered from COVID-19. Each CDR3 is given with its conserved first and last residue. A D gene is named only where the DNA matches it firmly. Clone size, where shown, is once, few, many, or a class for clones that have expanded.

DNA	CDR3	size	V	J	D
TGCACCAGTCTTTTGGGCTCCCTGCCTGGGGCCAACGTCCTGACTTTC	CTSLLGSLPGANVLTF	.	TRBV1	TRBJ2-6	.
TGTGCCAGCAGCAAGGAGTCCAACACTGAAGCTTTCTTT	CASSKESNTEAFF	.	TRBV7-9	TRBJ1-1	.
TGTGCCAGCAGCTTACGAGCAAACTCTGGAAACACCATATATTTT	CASSLRANSGNTIYF	.	TRBV7-9	TRBJ1-3	.
TGTGCCAGCAGTTACTGGAGGGGTGAGCAGTTCTTC	CASSYWRGEQFF	once	TRBV6-5	TRBJ2-1	.
TGTGCCAGCAGTCGACGACCGTACCGGAGCTCCTACGAGCAGTACTTC	CASSRRPYRSSYEQYF	.	TRBV6-2/TRBV6-3	TRBJ2-7	.
TGCGCCAGCACTGCTGTGGGGCCCTCTGAAAACACTGAAGCTTTCTTT	CASTAVGPSENTEAFF	few	TRBV5-1	TRBJ1-1	.
TGTGCCTGGAGTTTACAGGGTCTGAACACTGAAGCTTTCTTT	CAWSLQGLNTEAFF	.	TRBV30	TRBJ1-1	.
TGTGCCAGCAATCCAGGGCTGGGAGAGACCCAGTACTTC	CASNPGLGETQYF	few	TRBV28	TRBJ2-5	.
TGTGCCAGCAGCCTACGAGGGACAGGGGGGACTGGCTACACCTTC	CASSLRGTGGTGYTF	.	TRBV3-1/TRBV3-2	TRBJ1-2	TRBD1
TGTGCCACCAGTGGGGACAGGAACACTGAAGCTTTCTTT	CATSGDRNTEAFF	.	TRBV24-1	TRBJ1-1	TRBD1
TGTGCTAGTGGTTTGGGTCGGAGCTATGGCTACACCTTC	CASGLGRSYGYTF	.	TRBV12-5	TRBJ1-2	.
TGTGCCTGGCGCAGAACAGGGGAAGCTTTCTTT	CAWRRTGEAFF	.	TRBV30	TRBJ1-1	.
TGTGCCAGCAGCTCTAGCGGGGGAGGTTACAATGAGCAGTTCTTC	CASSSSGGGYNEQFF	once	TRBV7-2	TRBJ2-1	TRBD2
TGTGCCATCACTTGGTCGGAGGACCAGCCCCAGCATTTT	CAITWSEDQPQHF	.	TRBV10-3	TRBJ1-5	.
TGTGCCAGCAGCCATTCAGTGGCGGGCGGAACAGATACGCAGTATTTT	CASSHSVAGGTDTQYF	.	TRBV4-2	TRBJ2-3	.
TGTGCCATCAGCGAACAACGGAACACTGAAGCTTTCTTT	CAISEQRNTEAFF	.	TRBV10-3	TRBJ1-1	.
TGTGCCAGCAGCCAAGGTAGTCAAGCTTTCTTT	CASSQGSQAFF	.	TRBV14	TRBJ1-1	.
TGTGCCAGCAGCCCCAGCGGGGGGGCCGGGGAGCTGTTTTTT	CASSPSGGAGELFF	.	TRBV6-4	TRBJ2-2	TRBD2
TGTGCCAGCAGTGCGGACAGGGGATATCAGCCCCAGCATTTT	CASSADRGYQPQHF	.	TRBV2	TRBJ1-5	TRBD1
TGTGCCAGCAGTGGACTTGGGACAGGCTACGAGCAGTACTTC	CASSGLGTGYEQYF	.	TRBV2	TRBJ2-7	TRBD1
TGTGCCAGCAGTGAGCCCTACCGCAGGGGGTCTGACTATGGCTACACCTTC	CASSEPYRRGSDYGYTF	.	TRBV6-1	TRBJ1-2	TRBD1
TGTGCCAGCAGTCCCGGACAGGGGCTTGAAGCTTTCTTT	CASSPGQGLEAFF	.	TRBV6-5	TRBJ1-1	TRBD1
TGTGCCAGCAGTAGGACAGGGGCATGGACAAACTATGGCTACACCTTC	CASSRTGAWTNYGYTF	.	TRBV19	TRBJ1-2	TRBD1
TGCGCCAGCAGCCCATCAAACACCGGGGAGCTGTTTTTT	CASSPSNTGELFF	.	TRBV5-1	TRBJ2-2	.
TGTGCCAGTAGTACTTGGGACAACGGTGGCTACACCTTC	CASSTWDNGGYTF	.	TRBV19	TRBJ1-2	.
TGTGCCAGCAGCCGGGGGACAGGGGGCCAATACGAGCAGTACTTC	CASSRGTGGQYEQYF	.	TRBV3-1/TRBV3-2	TRBJ2-7	TRBD1
TGTGCCAGCTCACCGAGGACAGACCCAACTAACTATGGCTACACCTTC	CASSPRTDPTNYGYTF	.	TRBV18	TRBJ1-2	.
TGTGCCAGCAGCCGCCCGGACAGGGACTATGGCTACACCTTC	CASSRPDRDYGYTF	.	TRBV9	TRBJ1-2	TRBD1
TGTGCCAGCAGTCCGGGACAGGGGGCCCATCAGCCCCAGCATTTT	CASSPGQGAHQPQHF	.	TRBV2	TRBJ1-5	TRBD1
TGTGCCAGCAGCTTGGATACAGCTAACTCTGGAAACACCATATATTTT	CASSLDTANSGNTIYF	.	TRBV5-4	TRBJ1-3	.
TGTGCCAGCAGCCAAGAGACAGGATCGTCCTACGAGCAGTACTTC	CASSQETGSSYEQYF	medium-sized	TRBV4-2	TRBJ2-7	.